This TCR beta chain was recovered during a study of shared clonotypes between healthy human individuals. General observations from the study: Relative to memory subsets, naive subsets generally showed larger estimated richness. Among donors, clonotype sharing was expected to be affected by sequencing depth. For naive CD4 cells, roughly 4.6% of clonotypes were shared across a handful of donors.

Notes on this clone: As yet, its antigen is unknown.

Using approximately 200 ng DNA, some 30,000 T cell genomes, the sorted-subset replicate PCRs were run. Assay: immunoSEQ multiplex PCR; the TCRdb copy retains only in-frame clones and omits some. In the table there are approximately 1.4 million clones, about 98% of which are singletons. This CDR3 is built from 15 residues. Looked up from germline, CDR1 is SGHRS and CDR2 is YFSETQ. V gave up 2 bases and J gave up 4 bases; unmatched junction bases: 9. This TCR was recovered from a man aged 25-45 years in good health. Source material: naive CD4+ T cells sorted from blood. Subset specified: CD45RA+ positively selected. The rearrangement links TRBV5-1 to TRBJ2-7; TRBD2 aligns across 7 bases. Here the CDR3 reads CASSFGTTGVYEQYF. For the CDR3, the DNA is TGCGCCAGCAGCTTCGGGACTACCGGGGTATACGAGCAGTACTTC.